Listed here is a single TCR beta chain. The CDR3 loop spans 15 amino acids. Germline V gene lookup returns CDR1 SGHTA and CDR2 FQGTGA. V was clipped by 8 bases and J by 1 base; unmatched bases: 9. The sample belongs to a study of blood T cell repertoires in COVID-19. Grouping used clinical history reported by participants in a survey and questionnaire. Two negative PCRs, clearance, or symptom resolution had been documented for recovered Cohort 3 donors. TCRdb's copy holds only in-frame clones and misses some; the assay was immunoSEQ multiplex PCR. The table records 200,000 to 250,000 clones, around 80% of them present only once.

The sample consisted of PBMCs or T cells enriched from blood (not recorded which). This receptor was identified in a man aged 40-55 years who had recovered from COVID-19. V usage is TRBV7-3 and J usage is TRBJ2-5; TRBD1 aligns across 8 bases. The CDR3 is CASRLGTGPQETQYF. DNA for the CDR3: TGTGCCAGCCGACTCGGGACAGGCCCCCAAGAGACCCAGTACTTC.